This passage covers 15 T cell receptor beta chains from one sample sequenced in a study of response to subunit inactivated influenza vaccine (dated by TCRdb to 2016 to 2019). Library preparation used RT-PCR. Sequencing took place on an Illumina HiSeq 2500. The raw public reads went through TCRdb reprocessing: fastp at Q25, MiXCR clone calling, in-frame beta chains kept. Records with the same CDR3 protein are collapsed into one entry carrying the most frequent genes and DNA. In this sample the table shows about 160,000 distinct CDR3 sequences, approximately 10% of which occur a single time. In total, the top ten clones hold 9.5% to 15% of the sample. The time point label corresponds to: more than 35 days after influenza vaccine administration. The specimen was non-naive T cells sorted from PBMCs, collected 45 days after vaccination. This specimen's cell subset or site label, interpreted: memory T cell fraction. These receptors originate from a man aged 45-60 years who received an inactivated influenza vaccine. Donor details come from another sample of the same person, matched by shared clones.

This clonotype was counted at least ten times. This rearrangement joins TRBV7-2 to TRBJ2-1; 8 bases agree with TRBD2. The CDR3 covers 16 residues. Germline V gives CDR1 SGHTA, CDR2 FQGNSA. V dropped 0 bases and J dropped 6; count of bases not matched to a gene: 7. The DNA of the CDR3 is TGTGCCAGCAGCTTAGCGCAAGCGGGAGTCGGCAATGAGCAGTTCTTC. Residues: CASSLAQAGVGNEQFF.

This clonotype came up a few times. The V and J genes are TRBV12-3 or TRBV12-4 and TRBJ2-1; 7 bases fit TRBD1. CDR3 length: 15 residues. V gave up 6 bases and J gave up 4 bases; unmatched junction bases: 9. DNA for the CDR3: TGTGCCAGCAGCAGAACGGGACAGTATTACAATGAGCAGTTCTTC. Protein sequence: CASSRTGQYYNEQFF.

This clonotype was seen only a few times. This chain joins TRBV5-1 and TRBJ2-3; D not certain. V lost 2 bases to trimming and J lost 4 bases, with 8 bases between them. Germline CDR1 SGHRS, CDR2 YFSETQ. This CDR3 region has 13 residues. CDR3 coding DNA: TGCGCCAGCAGCTTTATTGTCCCAGATACGCAGTATTTT. Translating it yields CASSFIVPDTQYF.

This clonotype was found many times. This sequence joins TRBV7-9 and TRBJ1-2; 7 nucleotides align to TRBD1. This CDR3 contains 14 residues. J gave up 7 bases and V 5 bases, and 10 bases lay outside the gene matches. Germline assignment: CDR1 SEHNR and CDR2 FQNEAQ (reference sequence). The CDR3 DNA reads TGTGCCAGCAGCCCGACAGGGTTTGACGCTGGCTACACCTTC. Translated: CASSPTGFDAGYTF.

By proportion, this clonotype is medium-sized (0.01 to 0.1%). The chain employs TRBV7-8 and TRBJ2-3; 8 bases align to TRBD2. After removal of 2 bases from V and 4 bases from J, the junction contained 5 bases not matched to a gene. Germline V gene lookup returns CDR1 SGHVS and CDR2 FQNEAQ. The CDR3 totals 15 residues. The CDR3 DNA follows: TGTGCCAGCAGCTTAACGGGGGGGCTCGCAGATACGCAGTATTTT. This codes for CASSLTGGLADTQYF.

This clonotype was counted only a few times. The V and J genes are TRBV12-3 or TRBV12-4 and TRBJ2-7; 9 bases line up with TRBD1. The V gene end was trimmed by 1 base and the J gene end by 3 bases; junction bases not matched to a gene: 4. The CDR3 extends over 15 amino acids. The CDR3 DNA is TGTGCCAGCAGTTTAGGTCCGGGACAGGGCTACGAGCAGTACTTC. It is translated as CASSLGPGQGYEQYF.

Ten or more counts support this clonotype. V is TRBV7-6 and J is TRBJ2-1; D possibly corresponds to TRBD1 (5 bases). The CDR3 contains 16 residues. Deletions cut 1 base from V and 7 bases from J, with 17 bases between. Germline V gene sequence: CDR1 SGHVS, CDR2 FNYEAQ. The CDR3 reads CASSLESSRASNEQFF. The CDR3 coding sequence is TGTGCCAGCAGCTTAGAATCCTCCAGGGCCAGTAATGAGCAGTTCTTC. Combining the CDR3 with reference TRBV7-6 and TRBJ2-1 gives the whole variable domain GAGVSQSPRYKVTKRGQDVALRCDPISGHVSLYWYRQALGQGPEFLTYFNYEAQQDKSGLPNDRFSAERPEGSISTLTIQRTEQRDSAMYRCASSLESSRASNEQFFGPGTRLTVL.

The V gene is TRBV7-9, the J gene TRBJ2-3, with 10 bases fitting TRBD1. CDR3 length: 15 amino acids. Germline lookup yields CDR1 SEHNR and CDR2 FQNEAQ (reference sequence). Losses at the gene ends were 3 bases for V and 6 bases for J; bases not matched to a gene: 6. CDR3 residues: CASSLATGGGDTQYF. CDR3 coding DNA: TGTGCCAGCAGCTTGGCGACAGGGGGCGGGGATACGCAGTATTTT.

This clonotype was seen a few times. The rearrangement links TRBV29-1 to TRBJ1-1; TRBD1 matches 8 bases. The CDR3 totals 13 residues. Germline CDR1 is SQVTM and CDR2 is ANQGSEA. The CDR3 protein is CTVFDRGNTEAFF. The DNA for the CDR3 is TGCACCGTATTCGACAGGGGGAACACTGAAGCTTTCTTT. The variable domain in full, completed from reference TRBV29-1 and TRBJ1-1, reads SAVISQKPSRDICQRGTSLTIQCQVDSQVTMMFWYRQQPGQSLTLIATANQGSEATYESGFVIDKFPISRPNLTFSTLTVSNMSPEDSSIYLCTVFDRGNTEAFFGQGTRLTVV.

This clonotype was seen a handful of times. The rearrangement joins TRBV5-1 to TRBJ2-7; D gene ambiguous. This CDR3 contains 14 residues. CDR1 and CDR2 from the germline V gene are SGHRS and YFSETQ. The V end was cut by 4 bases, the J end by 3 bases, with 14 bases between. CDR3: CASSPPEAVYEQYF. The DNA for the CDR3 is TGCGCCAGCAGCCCTCCCGAGGCTGTCTACGAGCAGTACTTC. The full variable domain, rest sourced from reference TRBV5-1 and TRBJ2-7, is KAGVTQTPRYLIKTRGQQVTLSCSPISGHRSVSWYQQTPGQGLQFLFEYFSETQRNKGNFPGRFSGRQFSNSRSEMNVSTLELGDSALYLCASSPPEAVYEQYFGPGTRLTVT.

The chain combines TRBV10-3 with TRBJ2-3; D perhaps matches TRBD1 (5 bases). The germline V gene encodes CDR1 ENHRY and CDR2 SYGVKD. CDR3 size: 13 residues. Trimming stripped 6 bases from V and 3 bases from J, with 10 bases between. Here the CDR3 DNA reads TGTGCCATCAGCAGGGATGGGACAGATACGCAGTATTTT. Its protein product is CAISRDGTDTQYF.

This clonotype was counted between two and nine times. This rearrangement joins TRBV4-2 to TRBJ2-5; D is ambiguous. Trimming cost V 1 base and J 3 bases, with 6 bases left between them. The CDR3 has 13 residues. The germline CDR1 and CDR2 sequences are LGHNA and YNFKEQ. CDR3 amino acids: CASSQASEETQYF. The DNA for the CDR3 is TGTGCCAGCAGCCAAGCGAGCGAAGAGACCCAGTACTTC.

V gene TRBV27 combines with J gene TRBJ2-3, with TRBD2 as a possible D gene (7 bases). This CDR3 contains 17 residues. Looked up from germline, CDR1 is MNHEY and CDR2 is SMNVEV (reference sequence). The V end was cut by 4 bases, the J end by 2 bases, with 19 bases between. Written as DNA, the CDR3 is TGTGCCAGCAGTTCGCTCGGGGGGCAAGGGAACACAGATACGCAGTATTTT. Its protein is CASSSLGGQGNTDTQYF.

This clonotype was seen a handful of times. The chain recombines TRBV6-4 with TRBJ2-3, with D perhaps matching TRBD1 (6 bases). The CDR3 is 13 amino acids. V lost 0 bases and J 7 bases, leaving 8 bases between the germline ends. Germline CDR1 is MRHNA and CDR2 is SNTAGT. The CDR3 sequence: CASSDSGHNTQYF. DNA for the CDR3: TGTGCCAGCAGTGACTCGGGACATAATACGCAGTATTTT.

This chain uses TRBV6-1 with TRBJ2-1; the match to TRBD1 covers 9 bases. Trimming cost V 5 bases and J 7 bases; bases outside gene matches: 6. CDR1 and CDR2 (germline): MNHNS, SASEGT. The CDR3 totals 14 residues. CDR3 in DNA: TGTGCCAGCAGTCTAGGGACAGGGTGGAATGAGCAGTTCTTC. Amino acids: CASSLGTGWNEQFF.